Following are 5 T cell receptor beta chains from one sample sequenced in a study of cytomegalovirus exposure and HLA in healthy donors. In the PCR, 60 Vbeta and 13 Jbeta primers were used. Only in-frame clones appear in the TCRdb table, and some are missing; sequencing was by immunoSEQ multiplex PCR. This sample has 120,000 or so clones, with around four fifths found just once. Sequences were obtained from PBMCs. The receptors stem from a woman between 35 and 50 years old in good health and CMV-seropositive.

The J gene is TRBJ1-2, the V gene TRBV12-5, with D possibly TRBD1 on 6 matching bases. Germline V lookup: CDR1 LGHNT, CDR2 FRNRAP. The CDR3 is made up of 15 amino acids. V shed 4 bases and J shed 7 bases, with 19 bases lying between them. For the CDR3, the DNA is TGTGCTAGTGGTTCCCCTCCCGGGACACTTAGTGGCTACACCTTC. Translation: CASGSPPGTLSGYTF.

The V call is TRBV6-1, the J call TRBJ1-5; D uncertain. Germline CDR1 MNHNS, CDR2 SASEGT. Trimming removed 9 bases at V and 4 bases at J, with 19 bases between. The CDR3 length is 15 residues. The CDR3 region is CASAVHGVWNQPQHF. The CDR3, as DNA: TGTGCCAGTGCCGTTCACGGGGTATGGAATCAGCCCCAGCATTTT.

CDR3 bases: TGTGCCAGCATCCAGGGTGCCACCGGGGAGCTGTTTTTT. Translated, it gives CASIQGATGELFF. The chain recombines TRBV7-9 with TRBJ2-2, with D maybe TRBD1 (5 bases). The V end lost 7 bases, the J end lost 4 bases, and 10 bases lay between the germline ends. The CDR3 is 13 residues long. Germline V gives CDR1 SEHNR, CDR2 FQNEAQ (reference sequence).

The chain recombines TRBV9 with TRBJ1-1, with D perhaps matching TRBD1 (5 bases). V lost 1 base and J 3 bases, leaving 16 bases between the germline ends. CDR3 length: 16 residues. Germline loops: CDR1 SGDLS, CDR2 YYNGEE. CDR3 amino acids: CASSVPGTGRDTEAFF. CDR3 DNA sequence: TGTGCCAGCAGCGTACCAGGGACTGGAAGGGACACTGAAGCTTTCTTT.

V and J are TRBV9 and TRBJ2-1; the match to TRBD2 covers 13 bases. After removal of 4 bases from V and 4 bases from J, the junction contained 5 bases not matched to a gene. CDR1 is SGDLS, CDR2 YYNGEE, per germline. The CDR3 has 16 amino acids. CDR3 in DNA: TGTGCCAGCAGCCTACGGACTAGCGGGGGTTACAATGAGCAGTTCTTC. Its translation: CASSLRTSGGYNEQFF. The full variable domain, in which reference TRBV9 and TRBJ2-1 provide the parts outside the CDR3, is DSGVTQTPKHLITATGQRVTLRCSPRSGDLSVYWYQQSLDQGLQFLIQYYNGEERAKGNILERFSAQQFPDLHSELNLSSLELGDSALYFCASSLRTSGGYNEQFFGPGTRLTVL.